A selection of T cell receptor beta chains follows, all from one sample in a study of T cells after yellow fever vaccination. TCRdb reprocessed the 5' RACE reads with MiXCR, giving one entry per CDR3 protein. The repertoire holds more than 350,000 distinct CDR3 sequences, 11% seen once, with 15% to 20% in the top ten. The starting material was PBMCs, obtained on the day of the first yellow fever vaccination. These receptors originate from a man in his late teens or twenties who received the YFV17D yellow fever vaccine. The CDR3 runs from the conserved cysteine through the conserved F or W. A D gene is named only where the DNA matches it firmly. Not every row has a clone size; where given, it reads once, few, many or a size class.

cdr3_aa cdr3_nt j_call d_call v_call clone_size
CSARDPGASETQYF TGCAGTGCTAGAGATCCGGGGGCCTCGGAGACCCAGTACTTC TRBJ2-5 . TRBV20-1 many
CSVQKAGTGELFF TGCAGCGTTCAAAAGGCGGGCACCGGGGAGCTGTTTTTT TRBJ2-2 . TRBV29-1 many
CASSLGNAGPDTQYF TGTGCCAGCAGCTTAGGCAATGCAGGCCCAGATACGCAGTATTTT TRBJ2-3 . TRBV7-9 few
CASGVTDTQYF TGTGCCAGCGGGGTCACAGATACGCAGTATTTT TRBJ2-3 . TRBV12-3/TRBV12-4 few
CASSLTRQGLGAFF TGCGCCAGCAGCCTGACTCGACAGGGCCTCGGAGCTTTCTTT TRBJ1-1 TRBD1 TRBV5-1 many
CASSMATGGEKLFF TGCGCCAGCAGCATGGCGACAGGGGGTGAAAAACTGTTTTTT TRBJ1-4 TRBD1 TRBV5-1 .
CASSFFRGYGYTF TGTGCCAGCAGTTTCTTCCGGGGTTATGGCTACACCTTC TRBJ1-2 . TRBV12-3/TRBV12-4 few
CASSTAVEPQHF TGTGCCAGCAGTACGGCCGTGGAGCCCCAGCATTTT TRBJ1-5 . TRBV12-3/TRBV12-4 many
CASSYDGGAAAGELFF TGTGCCAGCAGTTACGACGGGGGGGCCGCGGCCGGGGAGCTGTTTTTT TRBJ2-2 TRBD2 TRBV6-5 .
CASSDYRGIGAFF TGTGCCAGCAGCGACTACAGGGGGATTGGAGCTTTCTTT TRBJ1-1 TRBD1 TRBV5-6 .
CSARGIRAEAFF TGCAGTGCCCGAGGCATAAGAGCGGAAGCTTTCTTT TRBJ1-1 . TRBV20-1 .
CASIGGGQETQYF TGTGCCAGCATCGGGGGTGGACAAGAGACCCAGTACTTC TRBJ2-5 . TRBV6-6 .
CASSPVRNTIYF TGTGCCAGCAGTCCTGTCAGGAACACCATATATTTT TRBJ1-3 . TRBV12-3/TRBV12-4 many
CASSLVLGGRARGYTF TGTGCCAGCAGCTTAGTCCTGGGTGGCAGGGCAAGAGGCTACACCTTC TRBJ1-2 . TRBV7-2 .
CASSPPFTGKWGYTF TGTGCCAGCAGTCCGCCCTTCACAGGGAAGTGGGGCTACACCTTC TRBJ1-2 . TRBV12-3/TRBV12-4 few
CASSSGTPFNQPQHF TGTGCCAGCAGTTCGGGGACACCTTTCAATCAGCCCCAGCATTTT TRBJ1-5 . TRBV28 .
CASSQAGGQGYGYTF TGTGCCAGCTCCCAAGCGGGGGGCCAGGGCTATGGCTACACCTTC TRBJ1-2 . TRBV18 .
CATSDAPGGQGKNIQYF TGTGCCACCAGTGACGCTCCGGGGGGACAGGGAAAAAACATTCAGTACTTC TRBJ2-4 TRBD1 TRBV24-1 .